This T cell receptor beta chain is from a study of identifying expanded T cells in peripheral blood (dated by TCRdb to between 2018 and 2020). Background on the whole study: Four technical replicates, made by sequencing separate aliquots from the same pool of genomic DNA, were compared pairwise.

Notes on this clone: What this receptor recognizes is not known. No base-level quality is on record; no much larger clone is a single base apart.

The immunoSEQ Assay, which uses bias-controlled multiplex PCR amplification of genomic DNA, was used to profile TCRbeta CDR3 regions. In the source study's methods: To quantify the absolute abundance of each unique TCRbeta CDR3 region, the sequences were collapsed and filtered. Differential abundance was assessed using a binomial (Fisher-equivalent) model and a beta-binomial model in which time-dependent variance fitted from healthy donors was added. Clones with fewer than 5 combined templates were excluded, and clones with Benjamini-Hochberg FDR below 0.01 were called differentially abundant. Beta-binomial variance was modeled as a function of total template count across the two samples using the form v = (b*log(k)+a)^2. The table was pulled from immuneACCESS by TCRdb, which kept in-frame rearrangements only. Such tables lose some clones; where checked, under half of the loss comes from unresolved V genes, and the rest has no known cause. The V and J calls and clone size are taken from that table; D and trimming were inferred from the DNA. The sample table holds some 54,000 clones, of which approximately 80% were seen once. The top ten constitute 14% of the sample.

Study-wide conclusions, independent of this receptor: The binomial model flagged roughly 1.2 differentially abundant clones between technical replicates but 15 to 17 over around 2 weeks and 19 to 20 over around four weeks. Across all healthy donors, variance in clone template counts between approximately two-week samples was found to increase significantly with total template count. The authors expected that biological variance in healthy repertoires might rise further over much longer intervals, such as months to years. The beta-binomial model significantly reduced the number of clones called differentially abundant and the false-positive rate across all healthy-donor time intervals.

Based on the germline V gene (reference sequence), the CDR1 and CDR2 sequences are MNHNY and SVGAGI. Germline trimming amounts to 2 bases on V and 5 bases on J, with 7 as the count of junction bases outside the gene matches. The CDR3 starts with the cysteine, ends with the phenylalanine, and has 15 residues. The DNA shown is the 45-base CDR3, in frame from base 1. No immune events such as infections were documented for the healthy donors during the collection period. Time-dependent variance in a beta-binomial model of T-cell clone differential abundance was calibrated using healthy-donor blood repertoires as a training cohort. The training cohort included approximately 10 healthy donors, of whom 3 were female and 7 were male. On average the donors were around 41 years old, and their ages spanned roughly 25 to 65 years. Obtained from a commercial supplier, whole blood was collected from each healthy donor at three time points set two to three weeks apart. For immunosequencing, genomic DNA was extracted from unsorted whole blood.

The source is a person aged 18 to 75 in good health. The sequencing input was blood. The chain links TRBV6-6 with TRBJ1-1; 8 bases in the middle match TRBD1. The CDR3 protein sequence reads: CASSYQGTGGTEAFF. At the DNA level, the sequence is TGTGCCAGCAGTTACCAAGGGACAGGTGGGACTGAAGCTTTCTTT.